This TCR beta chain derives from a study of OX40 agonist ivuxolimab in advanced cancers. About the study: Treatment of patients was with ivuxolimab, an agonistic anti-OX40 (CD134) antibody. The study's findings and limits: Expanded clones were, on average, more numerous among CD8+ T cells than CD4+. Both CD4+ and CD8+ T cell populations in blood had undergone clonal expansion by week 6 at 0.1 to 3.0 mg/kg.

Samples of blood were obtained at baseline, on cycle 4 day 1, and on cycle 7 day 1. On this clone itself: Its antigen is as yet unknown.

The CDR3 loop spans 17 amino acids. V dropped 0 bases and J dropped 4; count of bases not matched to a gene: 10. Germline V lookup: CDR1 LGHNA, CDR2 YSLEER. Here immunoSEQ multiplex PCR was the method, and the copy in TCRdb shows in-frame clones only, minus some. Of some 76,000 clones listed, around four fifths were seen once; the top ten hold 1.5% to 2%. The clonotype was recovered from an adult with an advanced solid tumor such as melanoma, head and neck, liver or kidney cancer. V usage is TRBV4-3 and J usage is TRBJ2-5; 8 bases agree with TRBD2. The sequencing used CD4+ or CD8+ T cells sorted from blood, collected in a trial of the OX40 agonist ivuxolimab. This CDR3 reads CASSQDISGGGGETQYF. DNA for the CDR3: TGCGCCAGCAGCCAAGATATCAGCGGGGGAGGAGGAGAGACCCAGTACTTC.